Listed here are 12 T cell receptor beta chains from one sample, sequenced in a study of blood T cell repertoires in COVID-19. Produced via immunoSEQ multiplex PCR; TCRdb's table is partial and in-frame only. The repertoire includes about 150,000 clones, approximately 87% of them detected once, and around 8.3% sits in the top ten. Sequenced material: peripheral blood. The receptors were gathered from a woman between 50 and 59 years old with active or convalescent COVID-19.

The V and J genes are TRBV4-2 and TRBJ2-1, with 11 bases identical to TRBD2. The CDR3 is 16 residues long. The junction had 6 bases not matched to a gene; V was cut back by 0 bases and J by 8 bases. Germline assignment: CDR1 LGHNA and CDR2 YNFKEQ. For the CDR3, the DNA is TGTGCCAGCAGCCAAGAAAAACTAGCGGGAGTGGATGAGCAGTTCTTC. It is translated as CASSQEKLAGVDEQFF.

CDR3 bases: TGTGCCACCAGCACAGGACAGGGGGCTGAAGAGACCCAGTACTTC. This translates into CATSTGQGAEETQYF. The genes are TRBV15 and TRBJ2-5, with 11 bases that match TRBD1. The V gene end was trimmed by 4 bases and the J gene end by 3 bases; junction bases not matched to a gene: 4. The CDR3 totals 15 residues. The germline gives CDR1 LNHNV, CDR2 YYDKDF (reference sequence).

This clone appeared a single time. The chain recombines TRBV2 with TRBJ2-1, with D uncertain. The germline CDR1 and CDR2 sequences are SNHLY and FYNNEI. V was clipped by 4 bases and J by 4 bases, with 8 bases between them. The CDR3 sequence is 13 residues long. The CDR3 spells CASSGLRYNEQFF. Written as DNA, the CDR3 is TGTGCCAGCAGTGGCTTGCGATACAATGAGCAGTTCTTC.

This clone was seen a few times. The chain employs TRBV19 and TRBJ1-6; TRBD1 is a possible D gene (6 bases). V shed 6 bases and J shed 9 bases, with 9 bases lying between them. The CDR3 runs to 12 residues. The V gene's germline CDR1 is LNHDA and CDR2 SQIVND (reference sequence). CDR3: CASRQGISPLHF. The DNA of the CDR3 is TGTGCCAGTAGACAGGGTATTTCACCCCTCCACTTT.

The chain recombines TRBV7-9 with TRBJ2-7; 7 nucleotides agree with TRBD1. V gave up 1 base and J gave up 5 bases; unmatched junction bases: 8. The CDR3 sequence is 15 residues long. CDR1 is SEHNR, CDR2 FQNEAQ, per germline (reference sequence). The CDR3 here is CASSLVEGQDNEQYF. Written as DNA, the CDR3 is TGTGCCAGCAGCTTAGTGGAAGGACAGGACAACGAGCAGTACTTC.

This sequence joins TRBV5-8 and TRBJ1-4; 10 nucleotides agree with TRBD1. CDR1 and CDR2 (germline): SGHTS, YDEGEE. The CDR3 length is 16 residues. V was pared by 5 bases and J by 0 bases, with 4 bases of the junction left unmatched. CDR3: CASRSGTGATNEKLFF. The CDR3 DNA reads as TGTGCCAGCAGATCCGGGACAGGGGCAACTAATGAAAAACTGTTTTTT.

This clone showed up just once. The J gene is TRBJ2-3, the V gene TRBV7-9; the match to TRBD2 covers 8 bases. CDR3 length equals 18 residues. J gave up 0 bases and V 2 bases, and 10 bases lay outside the gene matches. Per germline, CDR1 SEHNR and CDR2 FQNEAQ (reference sequence). DNA of the CDR3: TGTGCCAGCAGCTTATTTTTTGGCGGGGGGACTAGCACAGATACGCAGTATTTT. This codes for CASSLFFGGGTSTDTQYF.

The chain is built from TRBV5-4 and TRBJ2-5; 12 bases are a match to TRBD1. CDR3 size: 16 residues. Germline CDR1 reads SGHNT; CDR2 reads YYREEE (reference sequence). Trimming took 6 bases from V and 4 from J; bases not matched to a gene: 10. CDR3 protein: CASTPGRDRGLETQYF. The DNA of the CDR3 is TGTGCCAGCACCCCTGGCCGGGACAGGGGGCTAGAGACCCAGTACTTC.

The J gene is TRBJ2-7, the V gene TRBV10-3; TRBD1 might be the D (5 bases). Germline CDR1 reads ENHRY; CDR2 reads SYGVKD. This CDR3 is built from 12 residues. Trimming cost V 8 bases and J 5 bases, with 13 bases left between them. CDR3 amino acids: CAIGPRQNEQYF. CDR3 DNA: TGTGCCATCGGCCCCAGACAGAACGAGCAGTACTTC.

This rearrangement joins TRBV5-1 to TRBJ2-5; 14 nucleotides align to TRBD2. Trimming removed 4 bases from V and 5 bases from J; junction bases left unmatched: 4. Looked up from germline, CDR1 is SGHRS and CDR2 is YFSETQ. This CDR3 has 15 amino acids. CDR3 sequence: CASSPTSGGAETQYF. CDR3 in DNA: TGCGCCAGCAGCCCGACTAGCGGGGGGGCCGAGACCCAGTACTTC.

This clone was counted only a few times. The chain joins TRBV6-2 or TRBV6-3 to TRBJ2-7, with TRBD1 identical over 12 bases. Germline-derived CDR1 and CDR2 are MNHEY and SVGEGT. V lost 4 bases and J lost 5; bases outside the gene matches: 6. The CDR3 spans 15 residues. CDR3 in amino acids: CASSWGQGAFDEQYF. CDR3 DNA: TGTGCCAGCAGTTGGGGACAGGGGGCGTTTGACGAGCAGTACTTC.

The V call is TRBV21-1, the J call TRBJ2-6; the D call of TRBD1 is as the table states it, not checked on the DNA. TRBV21-1 is classified as a pseudogene. CDR3 length: 17 amino acids. The chain's CDR3 is CASVRGRGCSGANVLTF. The CDR3 DNA sequence: TGTGCCAGCGTACGGGGCAGGGGCTGCTCTGGGGCCAACGTCCTGACTTTC.